The 25 T cell receptor beta chains listed next were all sequenced from one sample in a study of T-cell reconstitution after alpha-beta-depleted transplantation in children. Unique molecular identifiers were incorporated when the TCRbeta library was constructed. TCRdb itself ran the PCR reads through MiXCR, one entry per CDR3 protein. The sample lists about 200,000 distinct CDR3 sequences; more than 15% were seen once. The source material was PBMCs, mostly from graft donor cells, sampled 360 days after TCRalphabeta/CD19-depleted stem cell transplant. The receptor source for this set is a male patient between 2 and 10 years old who had a stem cell transplant for acute lymphoblastic leukemia, so the T cells may come from the graft donor.

V usage is TRBV18 and J usage is TRBJ2-7, with no clear D. The germline gives CDR1 KGHSH, CDR2 LQKENI. The CDR3 consists of 14 residues. Trimming shortened V by 1 base and J by 2 bases, and 9 bases separated the two germline ends. The CDR3 loop is CASSPREQTYEQYF. CDR3 sequence (DNA): TGTGCCAGCTCACCACGGGAACAGACCTACGAGCAGTACTTC.

The chain links TRBV5-4 to TRBJ2-5; D ambiguous. V dropped 5 bases and J dropped 2 bases, with 16 bases sitting between them. This CDR3 spans 15 amino acids. Germline V gene data show CDR1 as SGHNT and CDR2 as YYREEE (reference sequence). The CDR3 nucleotides are TGTGCCAGCAGGCCTATGTGGTCAGTTCAAGAGACCCAGTACTTC. Translation: CASRPMWSVQETQYF.

The chain uses TRBV25-1 and TRBJ1-2; 8 bases line up with TRBD1. The CDR3 consists of 13 residues. The J segment lost 8 bases and the V segment lost 3 bases, leaving 5 bases of the junction unmatched. Germline loops: CDR1 MGHDK, CDR2 SYGVNS. As DNA, the CDR3 is TGTGCCAGCAGTGACGGACAGGGCGGCGGCTACACCTTC. Encoded protein: CASSDGQGGGYTF.

This clonotype showed up many times. CDR3 sequence: CASTRQGANTEAFF. CDR3 nucleotides: TGTGCCAGCACCAGACAGGGGGCGAACACTGAAGCTTTCTTT. The V gene is TRBV12-3 or TRBV12-4, the J gene TRBJ1-1; 10 positions agree with TRBD1. Losses at the gene ends were 7 bases for V and 1 base for J; bases not matched to a gene: 3. This CDR3 comprises 14 residues.

Many counts were recorded for this clonotype. The chain's CDR3 is CSARDRREEQYF. In DNA, the CDR3 is TGCAGTGCTAGAGATCGGAGAGAAGAGCAGTACTTC. The chain uses TRBV20-1 and TRBJ2-7; D remains unclear. This CDR3 spans 12 amino acids. The germline gives CDR1 DFQATT, CDR2 SNEGSKA (reference sequence). With 0 bases removed from V and 7 bases from J, the gap between germline ends came to 10 bases.

This clonotype has a handful of counts. The rearrangement uses TRBV10-3 and TRBJ2-7, with D possibly being TRBD1 (5 bases). The germline CDR1 and CDR2 sequences are ENHRY and SYGVKD. Trimming cost V 6 bases and J 3 bases, with 12 bases left between them. This CDR3 has 13 amino acids. The CDR3 spells CAIRNGHLYEQYF. CDR3 DNA: TGTGCCATCAGAAACGGACACCTCTACGAGCAGTACTTC.

This clonotype appeared a few times. The junction does not match germline at one end; this may be a read error. The CDR3 reads CASSSGIGGTYEQYF. The DNA of the CDR3 is TGTGCTAGCAGCTCTGGCATAGGTGGGACCTACGAGCAGTACTTC. The rearrangement links TRBV7-7 to TRBJ2-7, with D uncertain. In germline, CDR1 is SSHAT, CDR2 FNYEAQ (reference sequence). The CDR3 is 15 amino acids.

V gene TRBV7-2 combines with J gene TRBJ1-5; a possible D gene is TRBD1 (6 bases). Trimming left V 4 bases short and J 0 bases short, with 13 bases between. CDR1 is SGHTA and CDR2 is FQGNSA in the germline V gene. The CDR3 is made up of 16 amino acids. The CDR3 region is CASSSKGVLSNQPQHF. For the CDR3, the DNA is TGTGCCAGCAGCTCAAAGGGGGTTCTTAGCAATCAGCCCCAGCATTTT.

The chain carries TRBV7-2 and TRBJ1-4, with D tentatively TRBD1 (6 bases). Germline loops: CDR1 SGHTA, CDR2 FQGNSA. This CDR3 has 13 residues. V lost 5 bases, J lost 10 bases, and 14 bases lay in between. The CDR3 DNA reads TGTGCCAGCAGCGGGGGGGGCTTCGGAAAACTGTTTTTT. Protein product: CASSGGGFGKLFF.

This clonotype has just a few counts. The CDR3 protein is CASSQVAGGRYNEQFF. In nucleotides, the CDR3 is TGTGCCAGCAGCCAAGTAGCGGGAGGGCGCTACAATGAGCAGTTCTTC. This chain joins TRBV3-1 and TRBJ2-1; 11 nucleotides align to TRBD2. The CDR3 is made up of 16 amino acids. CDR1 and CDR2 from the germline V gene are LGHDT and YNNKEL (reference sequence). V shed 1 base and J 3 bases; nucleotides not matched to a gene: 2.

This clonotype was seen a few times. The chain recombines TRBV7-8 with TRBJ1-4; 7 positions match TRBD1. Germline trimming cut 5 bases from V and 8 bases from J; bases unmatched to any gene: 11. In germline, CDR1 is SGHVS, CDR2 FQNEAQ. The CDR3 consists of 15 residues. The CDR3 DNA sequence: TGTGCCAGCAGCGCCCGGACAGGAAGACGAGAAAAACTGTTTTTT. Its protein is CASSARTGRREKLFF. The whole variable domain, filled in from reference TRBV7-8 and TRBJ1-4, reads GAGVSQSPRYKVAKRGQDVALRCDPISGHVSLFWYQQALGQGPEFLTYFQNEAQLDKSGLPSDRFFAERPEGSVSTLKIQRTQQEDSAVYLCASSARTGRREKLFFGSGTQLSVL.

A few counts support this clonotype. The V and J genes are TRBV24-1 and TRBJ2-5, with 7 bases that match TRBD1. Looked up from germline, CDR1 is KGHDR and CDR2 is SFDVKD. The CDR3 consists of 19 residues. Unmatched junction bases numbered 19, after V lost 3 bases and J lost 4 bases. The CDR3 nucleotides are TGTGCCACCAGTGATCCTACTATACCTCGACAGGGCGAAAGAGAGACCCAGTACTTC. This translates into CATSDPTIPRQGERETQYF.

The V call is TRBV5-5, the J call TRBJ2-7, with unresolved D. V was shortened by 5 bases and J by 4 bases, with 7 bases between the two germline ends. Looked up from germline, CDR1 is SGHKS and CDR2 is YYEKEE (reference sequence). This CDR3 region has 11 residues. CDR3: CASSQRYEQYF. CDR3 in DNA: TGTGCCAGCAGTCAGAGGTACGAGCAGTACTTC.

The J gene is TRBJ2-7, the V gene TRBV7-9, with a weak D call TRBD1 (6 bases). CDR1 SEHNR and CDR2 FQNEAQ come from the germline V gene (reference sequence). The length of the CDR3 is 14 residues. V was trimmed by 4 bases and J by 1 base, leaving 11 bases between them. The CDR3, as DNA: TGTGCCAGCAGCTCACAGGGTCCGTCCTACGAGCAGTACTTC. Its translation: CASSSQGPSYEQYF. Full variable domain (remainder filled in from reference TRBV7-9 and TRBJ2-7): DTGVSQNPRHKITKRGQNVTFRCDPISEHNRLYWYRQTLGQGPEFLTYFQNEAQLEKSRLLSDRFSAERPKGSFSTLEIQRTEQGDSAMYLCASSSQGPSYEQYFGPGTRLTVT.

CDR3 sequence (DNA): TGTGCCAGCAGTGTAGATTTCGGGCCGCCCTACGAGCAGTACTTC. Translating it yields CASSVDFGPPYEQYF. The V gene is TRBV25-1, the J gene TRBJ2-7, with D unclear. The V end lost 4 bases, the J end lost 2 bases, and 15 bases lay between the germline ends. Germline-derived CDR1 and CDR2 are MGHDK and SYGVNS. The CDR3 has 15 residues.

This clonotype was seen only a few times. This chain uses TRBV7-9 with TRBJ2-3; tentatively, D is TRBD2 (6 bases). The CDR3 consists of 15 residues. Looked up from germline, CDR1 is SEHNR and CDR2 is FQNEAQ (reference sequence). Trimming took off 7 bases at V and 2 bases at J, with 16 bases between the two ends. CDR3 in DNA: TGTGCCAGCACCCCGGGCGGGATCGCCACAGATACGCAGTATTTT. Translating gives CASTPGGIATDTQYF.

This clonotype appeared a few times. This rearrangement joins TRBV7-2 to TRBJ1-6, with D hard to call. The CDR3 extends over 12 amino acids. CDR1 is SGHTA and CDR2 is FQGNSA in the germline V gene. V was shortened by 5 bases and J by 2 bases, with 1 base between the two germline ends. The CDR3 loop reads CASSAYNSPLHF. DNA for the CDR3: TGTGCCAGCAGCGCCTATAATTCACCCCTCCACTTT.

This chain uses TRBV27 with TRBJ2-7; weak D call: TRBD2 (5 bases). Trimming took off 8 bases at V and 4 bases at J, with 18 bases between the two ends. Germline V gene lookup returns CDR1 MNHEY and CDR2 SMNVEV (reference sequence). CDR3 size: 14 residues. CDR3 region: CASSYGVNGYEQYF. CDR3 bases: TGTGCCAGCTCGTACGGGGTGAACGGATACGAGCAGTACTTC.

V gene TRBV10-2 combines with J gene TRBJ1-1; unclear D gene. This CDR3 contains 11 residues. V lost 8 bases and J lost 5, with 9 bases in between. Per the germline V gene, CDR1 is WSHSY and CDR2 is SAAADI. CDR3 DNA: TGCGCCAGCTGGAGTAAGACTGAAGCTTTCTTT. As protein: CASWSKTEAFF.

In this sample, this clonotype turned up many times. The V gene is TRBV27, the J gene TRBJ2-1; a possible D gene is TRBD1 (6 bases). The CDR3 spans 19 residues. CDR1 and CDR2 from the germline V gene are MNHEY and SMNVEV (reference sequence). V lost 7 bases to trimming and J lost 0 bases, with 25 bases between them. The chain's CDR3 is CASTVLKIRGESSYNEQFF. For the CDR3, the DNA is TGTGCCAGCACGGTTCTCAAAATCAGGGGCGAAAGCTCCTACAATGAGCAGTTCTTC.

The CDR3 region is CASSVSGGKDEQYF. As DNA, the CDR3 is TGTGCCAGCAGCGTAAGCGGGGGAAAAGACGAGCAGTACTTC. The V gene is TRBV7-9, the J gene TRBJ2-7; 8 bases are shared with TRBD2. The germline CDR1 and CDR2 sequences are SEHNR and FQNEAQ (reference sequence). This CDR3 is 14 amino acids long. V lost 5 bases to trimming and J lost 5 bases; unmatched junction nucleotides: 8.

The chain employs TRBV21-1 and TRBJ2-7; the table gives TRBD1 as D, unverified against the DNA. TRBV21-1 is a listed pseudogene. This CDR3 comprises 18 residues. The CDR3 coding sequence is TGTGCCAGCAGCAAACCCAAACGGGACGGACCCGGACCCTACGAGCAGTACTTC. It yields the protein CASSKPKRDGPGPYEQYF.

This clonotype was found a few times. The chain employs TRBV30 and TRBJ2-1; D assignment may be TRBD1 or TRBD2 (5 bases each). The germline V and J ends were trimmed by 2 bases and 6 bases, with 11 bases remaining between them. The germline V gene has CDR1 GTSNPN and CDR2 SVGIG (reference sequence). The CDR3 sequence is 13 residues long. CDR3: CAWSPAGTNEQFF. CDR3 in DNA: TGTGCCTGGAGTCCAGCAGGGACCAATGAGCAGTTCTTC.

This clonotype has only a few counts. The J gene is TRBJ2-5, the V gene TRBV30; possibly TRBD2 for D (5 bases). This CDR3 has 13 amino acids. V lost 0 bases, J lost 4 bases, and 9 bases lay in between. Germline V gene data show CDR1 as GTSNPN and CDR2 as SVGIG (reference sequence). The CDR3 loop reads CAWSVMGRETQYF. The CDR3 DNA reads TGTGCCTGGAGTGTAATGGGGAGAGAGACCCAGTACTTC.

This rearrangement joins TRBV12-3 or TRBV12-4 to TRBJ1-1, with no clear D. The CDR3 is 14 residues long. Trimming took 3 bases from V and 1 from J, leaving 9 bases between them. The CDR3 nucleotides are TGTGCCAGCAGTTTTGCGAACAGGAACACTGAAGCTTTCTTT. Translation gives CASSFANRNTEAFF.